What follows describes a single T cell receptor (beta chain). These data originate in a study of blood T cell repertoires in COVID-19. As processed by the authors: Reference gene primer amplification gave estimated nucleated cell counts. Repertoires were generated with immunoSEQ multiplex PCR, while TCRdb's copy carries only in-frame clones and drops some. V and J calls and clone size follow that table, whereas D and trimming were derived from the DNA. Among a few hundred thousand clones listed, 89% were seen once. The J segment lost 2 bases and the V segment lost 2 bases, leaving 6 bases of the junction unmatched. CDR1 and CDR2 from the germline V gene are GTSNPN and SVGIG (reference sequence). This CDR3 has 15 amino acids.

The V call is TRBV30, the J call TRBJ1-5, with 7 bases matching TRBD1. Sequencing used peripheral blood. This receptor was taken from a woman aged 55-70 years with acute or convalescent COVID-19. The CDR3, as DNA: TGTGCCTGGAGTTCAGGGGGGAGCGGCAATCAGCCCCAGCATTTT. This translates into CAWSSGGSGNQPQHF.